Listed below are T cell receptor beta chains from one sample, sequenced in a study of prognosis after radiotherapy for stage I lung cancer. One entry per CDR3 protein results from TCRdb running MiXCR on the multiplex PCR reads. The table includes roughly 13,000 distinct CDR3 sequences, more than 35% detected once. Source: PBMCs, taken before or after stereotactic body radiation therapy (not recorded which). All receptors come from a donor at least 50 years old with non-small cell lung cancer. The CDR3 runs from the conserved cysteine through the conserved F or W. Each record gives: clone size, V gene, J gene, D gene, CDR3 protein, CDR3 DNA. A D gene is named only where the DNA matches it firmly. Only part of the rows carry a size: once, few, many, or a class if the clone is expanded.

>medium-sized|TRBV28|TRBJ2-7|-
CASSFLGGSGGTYEQYF
TGTGCCAGCAGTTTCCTCGGAGGGTCAGGGGGGACCTACGAGCAGTACTTC
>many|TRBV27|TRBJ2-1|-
CASSLKLGGNNEQFF
TGTGCCAGCAGTTTAAAGTTAGGGGGGAACAATGAGCAGTTCTTC
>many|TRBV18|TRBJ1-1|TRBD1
CASSPGTGPEAFF
TGTGCCAGCTCACCAGGGACAGGCCCCGAAGCTTTCTTT
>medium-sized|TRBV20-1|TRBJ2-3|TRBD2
CSASLAGGRRADTQYF
TGCAGTGCATCACTAGCGGGGGGGCGACGGGCAGATACGCAGTATTTT
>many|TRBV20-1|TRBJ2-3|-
CSATFSLATQYF
TGCAGTGCTACCTTCTCCCTAGCCACGCAGTATTTT
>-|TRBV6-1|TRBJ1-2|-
CASSVVQVAHGYTF
TGTGCCAGCAGTGTGGTACAGGTGGCTCATGGCTACACCTTC
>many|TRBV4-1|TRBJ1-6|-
CASSQGSSNSPLHF
TGCGCCAGCAGCCAAGGTTCCAGTAATTCACCCCTCCACTTT
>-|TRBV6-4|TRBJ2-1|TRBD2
CASSWKRGGRNEQFF
TGTGCCAGCAGTTGGAAGCGGGGGGGTAGGAATGAGCAGTTCTTC
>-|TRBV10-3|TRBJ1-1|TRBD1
CATRGTGGMNTEAFF
TGTGCCACCAGGGGGACAGGGGGCATGAACACTGAAGCTTTCTTT
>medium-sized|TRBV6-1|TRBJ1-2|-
CASSPLDKYYGYTF
TGTGCCAGCAGTCCCTTGGACAAGTACTATGGCTACACCTTC
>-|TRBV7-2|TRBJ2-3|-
CASIYTDTQYF
TGTGCCAGCATCTATACAGATACGCAGTATTTT
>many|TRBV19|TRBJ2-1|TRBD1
CASSSRDRGIDEQFF
TGTGCCAGTAGTTCCCGGGACAGGGGGATAGATGAGCAGTTCTTC
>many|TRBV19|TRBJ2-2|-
CASSIVNAGELFF
TGTGCCAGTAGTATAGTAAATGCCGGGGAGCTGTTTTTT
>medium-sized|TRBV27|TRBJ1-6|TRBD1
CATSGQGNNSPLHF
TGTGCCACCTCGGGACAGGGGAATAATTCACCCCTCCACTTT
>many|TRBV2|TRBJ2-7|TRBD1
CASVTGTDYEQYF
TGTGCCAGCGTAACCGGGACAGACTACGAGCAGTACTTC
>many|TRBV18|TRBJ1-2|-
CASSPRDYGYTF
TGTGCCAGCTCCCCTCGGGATTATGGCTACACCTTC
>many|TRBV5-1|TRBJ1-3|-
CASSLRDSASGNTIYF
TGCGCCAGCAGCCTCCGGGACTCAGCCTCTGGAAACACCATATATTTT
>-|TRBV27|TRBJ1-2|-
CASSPAGGASGYTF
TGTGCCAGCAGTCCCGCTGGAGGGGCGAGTGGCTACACCTTC
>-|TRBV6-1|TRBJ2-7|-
CASSEATFYEQYF
TGTGCCAGCAGTGAAGCCACATTCTACGAGCAGTACTTC
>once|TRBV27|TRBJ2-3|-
CASSSNRDSTYTKYF
TGTGCCAGCAGTTCTAACAGGGACTCCACGTATACGAAGTATTTT
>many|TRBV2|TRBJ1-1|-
CASSENGLPLGAFF
TGTGCCAGCAGTGAAAATGGTCTACCTCTAGGAGCTTTCTTT
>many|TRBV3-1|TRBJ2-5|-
CASSQSIQETQYF
TGTGCCAGCAGCCAATCAATCCAAGAGACCCAGTACTTC
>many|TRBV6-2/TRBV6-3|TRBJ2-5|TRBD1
CAGGQPYQETQYF
TGTGCCGGGGGACAGCCGTACCAAGAGACCCAGTACTTC
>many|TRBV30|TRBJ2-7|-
CAWSVWGRGQNYEQYF
TGTGCCTGGAGTGTTTGGGGACGCGGGCAAAACTACGAGCAGTACTTC
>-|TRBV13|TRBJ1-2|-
CSSSLGRNGYTF
TGTTCCAGCAGCCTGGGACGGAATGGCTACACCTTC
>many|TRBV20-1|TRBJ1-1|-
CSARERSVGTEAFF
TGCAGTGCTAGAGAGCGGTCAGTCGGTACTGAAGCTTTCTTT
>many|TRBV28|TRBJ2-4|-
CASSTLLLGDAYF
TGTGCCAGCAGTACCCTACTCTTGGGGGATGCTTACTTC
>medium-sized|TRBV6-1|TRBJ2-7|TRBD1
CASRRRTGLYEQYF
TGTGCCAGCAGACGGCGGACAGGGCTATACGAGCAGTACTTC
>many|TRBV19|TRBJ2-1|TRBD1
CASSPGTAFRSYNEQFF
TGTGCCAGTAGTCCAGGGACAGCCTTCAGATCCTACAATGAGCAGTTCTTC
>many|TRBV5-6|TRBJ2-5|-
CASSLGGRQETQYF
TGTGCCAGCAGCTTGGGGGGACGGCAAGAGACCCAGTACTTC
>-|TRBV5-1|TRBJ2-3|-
CASSIGTGTQYF
TGCGCCAGCAGCATAGGGACGGGTACGCAGTATTTT